A selection of T cell receptor beta chains follows, all from one sample in a study of identical twins. TCRdb reprocessed the 5' RACE reads via MiXCR and lists one record per CDR3 protein. The sample yields over 200,000 distinct CDR3 sequences, about a tenth seen once. Sequencing was done on a sample of memory (CD45RO+) T cells sorted from blood. The receptor source for this set is a woman younger than 30 in good health. Both conserved end residues are part of each CDR3. The D gene is left open where the match is weak. Size is stated for part of the rows, as once, few or many counts, or as a class when the clone is expanded.

D: -; J: TRBJ1-6; V: TRBV13; length: 15; size: -; CDR3: CASSLGGSPASPLHF; DNA: TGTGCCAGCAGCTTGGGAGGTTCCCCGGCCTCACCCCTCCACTTT
D: -; J: TRBJ2-1; V: TRBV5-6; length: 16; size: -; CDR3: CASTYFVGSSYNEQFF; DNA: TGTGCCAGCACGTATTTCGTGGGGAGCTCCTACAATGAGCAGTTCTTC
D: -; J: TRBJ1-4; V: TRBV18; length: 13; size: few; CDR3: CASSWQENEKLFF; DNA: TGTGCCAGCTCATGGCAGGAAAATGAAAAACTGTTTTTT
D: -; J: TRBJ2-5; V: TRBV14; length: 12; size: -; CDR3: CASSRRRETQYF; DNA: TGTGCCAGCAGTCGTCGGAGAGAGACCCAGTACTTC
D: TRBD2; J: TRBJ2-7; V: TRBV5-1; length: 14; size: -; CDR3: CASSTLAVTYEQYF; DNA: TGCGCCAGCAGTACACTAGCGGTAACCTACGAGCAGTACTTC
D: TRBD2; J: TRBJ2-2; V: TRBV29-1; length: 14; size: few; CDR3: CSAGRTANTGELFF; DNA: TGCAGCGCCGGGAGGACGGCCAACACCGGGGAGCTGTTTTTT
D: -; J: TRBJ1-5; V: TRBV20-1; length: 14; size: many; CDR3: CSAMDGSSNQPQHF; DNA: TGCAGTGCTATGGACGGTTCTAGCAATCAGCCCCAGCATTTT
D: TRBD2; J: TRBJ2-7; V: TRBV5-4; length: 17; size: -; CDR3: CASSSTGLAAPSYEQYF; DNA: TGTGCCAGCAGCTCAACGGGACTAGCGGCTCCCTCCTACGAGCAGTACTTC
D: -; J: TRBJ2-1; V: TRBV10-2; length: 14; size: few; CDR3: CASSDEHPYNEQFF; DNA: TGCGCCAGCAGTGATGAGCATCCCTACAATGAGCAGTTCTTC
D: -; J: TRBJ2-1; V: TRBV9; length: 15; size: -; CDR3: CASSAGTSRGNEQFF; DNA: TGTGCCAGCAGCGCCGGGACATCCCGGGGCAATGAGCAGTTCTTC
D: -; J: TRBJ1-2; V: TRBV12-3/TRBV12-4; length: 16; size: -; CDR3: CASSFGGRGVSYGYTF; DNA: TGTGCCAGCAGTTTCGGGGGGCGGGGGGTTAGCTATGGCTACACCTTC
D: -; J: TRBJ2-3; V: TRBV29-1; length: 12; size: many; CDR3: CSGSFSTDTQYF; DNA: TGCAGCGGATCTTTCAGCACAGATACGCAGTATTTT
D: -; J: TRBJ1-1; V: TRBV12-3/TRBV12-4; length: 13; size: many; CDR3: CASSFQGNTEAFF; DNA: TGTGCCAGCAGCTTCCAGGGAAACACTGAAGCTTTCTTT
D: -; J: TRBJ1-2; V: TRBV14; length: 14; size: -; CDR3: CASSQDGLNYGYTF; DNA: TGTGCCAGCAGCCAAGATGGACTCAACTATGGCTACACCTTC
D: -; J: TRBJ1-4; V: TRBV12-3/TRBV12-4; length: 14; size: -; CDR3: CASSPRVMGEKLFF; DNA: TGTGCCAGCAGTCCCAGGGTAATGGGCGAAAAACTGTTTTTT
D: -; J: TRBJ1-2; V: TRBV15; length: 15; size: few; CDR3: CATSRDRGLSYGYTF; DNA: TGTGCCACCAGCAGAGATCGAGGGTTGAGCTATGGCTACACCTTC
D: TRBD1; J: TRBJ1-2; V: TRBV4-2; length: 14; size: few; CDR3: CASSPSQGGYGYTF; DNA: TGTGCCAGCAGCCCAAGCCAGGGGGGCTATGGCTACACCTTC
D: TRBD2; J: TRBJ2-5; V: TRBV11-3; length: 16; size: -; CDR3: CASSLGTRPILETQYF; DNA: TGTGCCAGCAGCTTAGGGACTAGACCGATTCTTGAGACCCAGTACTTC
D: -; J: TRBJ2-3; V: TRBV27; length: 16; size: -; CDR3: CASSPALGAFTDTQYF; DNA: TGTGCCAGTTCCCCGGCGTTGGGGGCGTTCACAGATACGCAGTATTTT
D: TRBD1; J: TRBJ1-1; V: TRBV10-3; length: 13; size: many; CDR3: CASRDRGNTEAFF; DNA: TGTGCCAGCCGGGACAGGGGTAACACTGAAGCTTTCTTT
D: -; J: TRBJ1-1; V: TRBV3-1; length: 19; size: few; CDR3: CASSQQWNRAADKNTEAFF; DNA: TGTGCCAGCAGCCAGCAATGGAATAGGGCAGCCGATAAGAACACTGAAGCTTTCTTT
D: TRBD2; J: TRBJ2-7; V: TRBV12-3/TRBV12-4; length: 14; size: few; CDR3: CASTVSGTGYEQYF; DNA: TGTGCCAGCACCGTAAGCGGGACGGGGTACGAGCAGTACTTC
D: -; J: TRBJ2-3; V: TRBV6-2/TRBV6-3; length: 16; size: few; CDR3: CASSSPMEDPTDTQYF; DNA: TGTGCCAGCAGTTCCCCCATGGAAGACCCCACAGATACGCAGTATTTT